This entry concerns a single T cell receptor beta chain. This entry is derived from a study of blood T cell repertoires in COVID-19. In the study overall: PBMCs, B-cell-depleted T cells, or T cells were the source of the cDNA or gDNA that made up the material.

A Seattle source enrolled patients during active infection and followed them longitudinally. The method was immunoSEQ multiplex PCR; TCRdb's version includes in-frame clones alone and lacks a portion of them. The table records under 550,000 clones, about 90% of them present only once. This sequence was found in a man aged 18 to 30 with COVID-19, enrolled during active disease. The material sequenced was peripheral blood.

The CDR3 nucleotides read TGTGCCATCAGTGAGCCGACCACTAGCGGGAGGGCCAGTGAGCAGTTCTTC. Protein sequence: CAISEPTTSGRASEQFF. The V gene is TRBV10-3, the J gene TRBJ2-1; 13 bases fit TRBD2. Germline CDR1 is ENHRY and CDR2 is SYGVKD. The CDR3 is 17 residues long. The J segment lost 9 bases and the V segment lost 2 bases, leaving 10 bases of the junction unmatched.